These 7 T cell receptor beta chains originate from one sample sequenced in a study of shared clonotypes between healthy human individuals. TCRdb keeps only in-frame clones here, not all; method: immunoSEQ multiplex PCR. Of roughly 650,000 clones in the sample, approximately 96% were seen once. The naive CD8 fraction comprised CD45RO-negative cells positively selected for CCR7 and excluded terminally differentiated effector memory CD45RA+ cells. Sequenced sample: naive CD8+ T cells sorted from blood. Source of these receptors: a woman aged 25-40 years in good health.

CDR3 DNA sequence: TGTGCCAGTACCCCATCTCCGAACACTGAAGCTTTCTTT. It yields the protein CASTPSPNTEAFF. The chain carries TRBV19 and TRBJ1-1; D remains unclear. The CDR3 runs to 13 residues. CDR1 and CDR2 from the germline V gene are LNHDA and SQIVND (reference sequence). V was cut by 7 bases and J by 1 base, with 10 bases left in between.

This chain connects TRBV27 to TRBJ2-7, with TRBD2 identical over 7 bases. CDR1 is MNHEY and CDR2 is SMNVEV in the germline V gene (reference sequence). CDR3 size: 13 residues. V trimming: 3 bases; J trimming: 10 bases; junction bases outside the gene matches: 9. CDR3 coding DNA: TGTGCCAGCAGTTTGTGGGGGGGGGACCGCCAGTACTTC. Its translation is CASSLWGGDRQYF.

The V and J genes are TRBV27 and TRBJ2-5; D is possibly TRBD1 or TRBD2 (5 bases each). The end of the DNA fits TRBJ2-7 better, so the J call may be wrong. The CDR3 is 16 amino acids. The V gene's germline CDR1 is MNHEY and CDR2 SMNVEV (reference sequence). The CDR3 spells CASSSSLGTRYYEQYF. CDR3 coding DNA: TGTGCCAGCAGTTCTTCCCTGGGGACGAGGTACTACGAGCAGTACTTC.

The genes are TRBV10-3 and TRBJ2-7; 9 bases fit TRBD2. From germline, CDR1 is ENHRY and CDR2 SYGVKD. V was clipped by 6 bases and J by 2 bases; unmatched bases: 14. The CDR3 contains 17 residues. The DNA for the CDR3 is TGTGCCATCAGCGCTACTAGCGGGTACCGGGACGCCTACGAGCAGTACTTC. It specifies CAISATSGYRDAYEQYF.

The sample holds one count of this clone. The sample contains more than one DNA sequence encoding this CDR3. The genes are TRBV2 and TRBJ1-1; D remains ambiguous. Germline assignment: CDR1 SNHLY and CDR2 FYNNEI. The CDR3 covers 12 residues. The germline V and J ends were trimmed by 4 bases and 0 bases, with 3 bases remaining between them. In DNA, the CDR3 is TGTGCCAGCAGTGGGTTGAACACTGAAGCTTTCTTT. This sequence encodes CASSGLNTEAFF.

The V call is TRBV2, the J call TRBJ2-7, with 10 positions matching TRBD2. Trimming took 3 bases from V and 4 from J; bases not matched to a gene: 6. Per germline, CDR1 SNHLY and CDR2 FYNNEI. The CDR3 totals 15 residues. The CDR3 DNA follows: TGTGCCAGCAGTGATAGGTCTAGCGGGAGATACGAGCAGTACTTC. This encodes CASSDRSSGRYEQYF.

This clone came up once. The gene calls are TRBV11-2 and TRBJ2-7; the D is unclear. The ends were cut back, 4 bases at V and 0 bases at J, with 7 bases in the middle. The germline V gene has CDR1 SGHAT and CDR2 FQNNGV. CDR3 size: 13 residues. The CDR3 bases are TGTGCCAGCAGCTCTTCCCACTCCTACGAGCAGTACTTC. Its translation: CASSSSHSYEQYF.